This T cell receptor beta chain was recorded in a study of T cell repertoires in cytomegalovirus infection. At the level of the study: It can be stated that public TCR beta signatures indicated CMV infection as well as a matching HLA type. Study-wide results and limits: Of the TCR beta families, the public ones yielded a cumulative frequency that identified carriers of CMV plus the relevant HLA. Dominating the ex vivo response were TCR beta clonotypes that were CMV-specific and HLA-C-restricted.

TCRdb fed the reads into MiXCR, producing one record per CDR3 protein. The top ten hold over 15% of the sample, which has 680,000 or so distinct CDR3 sequences, around 30% seen once. Germline CDR1 SGHNT, CDR2 YYREEE (reference sequence). Losses at the gene ends were 4 bases for V and 2 bases for J; bases not matched to a gene: 10. This CDR3 has 16 amino acids. For this clonotype: The antigen remains unidentified.

The genes are TRBV5-4 and TRBJ2-3; 7 bases line up with TRBD2. The receptor was isolated from a human donor in good health (CMV status not recorded). Some clones in this sample may be carry-over from other donors' samples. This sample comprised cultured PBMCs, obtained from culture after CMV antigen stimulation. CDR3 protein: CASSIPPSGNTDTQYF. Written as DNA, the CDR3 is TGTGCCAGCAGCATCCCGCCTAGCGGAAACACAGATACGCAGTATTTT.